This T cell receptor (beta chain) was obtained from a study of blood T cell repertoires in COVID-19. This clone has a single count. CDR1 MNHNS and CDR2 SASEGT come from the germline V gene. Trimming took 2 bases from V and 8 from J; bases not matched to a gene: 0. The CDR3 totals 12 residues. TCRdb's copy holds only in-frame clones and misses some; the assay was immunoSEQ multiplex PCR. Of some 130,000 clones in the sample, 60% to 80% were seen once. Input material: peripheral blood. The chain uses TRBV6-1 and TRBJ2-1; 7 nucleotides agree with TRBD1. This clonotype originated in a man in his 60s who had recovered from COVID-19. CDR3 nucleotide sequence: TGTGCCAGCAGTGAAACAGGGGATGAGCAGTTCTTC. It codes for CASSETGDEQFF.